This T cell receptor beta chain comes out of a study of blood T cell repertoires in COVID-19. Overall study context: Sites across the United States, Italy and Spain contributed samples from acute and convalescent COVID-19. PBMCs, B-cell-depleted T cells, or T cells were the source of the cDNA or gDNA that made up the material.

In the original processing: The authors estimated nucleated cell counts from reference gene primer amplification. Data came from immunoSEQ multiplex PCR; TCRdb stores just in-frame clones and leaves some out. V and J calls and clone size are copied from that table; D and trimming were computed from the DNA. The sample records under 100,000 clones, approximately 86% being singletons. Germline-derived CDR1 and CDR2 are LGHDT and YNNKEL (reference sequence). Deletions cut 4 bases from V and 1 base from J, with 13 bases between. The CDR3 sequence is 15 residues long. The source of this sequence is a middle-aged man with acute or convalescent COVID-19. The chain recombines TRBV3-1 (or the pseudogene TRBV3-2) with TRBJ1-1, with unresolved D. Sequenced: peripheral blood. This CDR3 is CASSLSSFANTEAFF. CDR3 nucleotides: TGTGCCAGCAGCCTTAGTTCCTTCGCGAACACTGAAGCTTTCTTT.